This entry concerns a single T cell receptor (beta chain). Seattle researchers signed up patients amid active infection and tracked them longitudinally. Trimming took 3 bases from V and 9 from J; bases not matched to a gene: 6. Per the germline V gene, CDR1 is SGDLS and CDR2 is YYNGEE. The CDR3 is made up of 14 amino acids. The data were obtained in a study of blood T cell repertoires in COVID-19. Whole-study context: Both acute and convalescent COVID-19 samples were obtained from the United States, Italy and Spain. Sources were T cells, B-cell-depleted T cells, or PBMCs; the material itself was cDNA or gDNA.

Per the original methods: Researchers report that nucleated cell counts were estimated from reference gene primer amplification. Method: immunoSEQ multiplex PCR; TCRdb's copy keeps in-frame clones and lacks some. Clone size and the V and J calls come from that table; the DNA yielded D and trimming. This table has roughly 70,000 clones, approximately 93% appearing once. The chain has TRBV9 and TRBJ2-1, with 10 nucleotides matching TRBD2. The sequenced sample consisted of peripheral blood. This clonotype was obtained from a man over 45 with COVID-19, enrolled during active disease. The CDR3 DNA is TGTGCCAGCAGCGCCAGCGGGAGGGCCGGTGAGCAGTTCTTC. It specifies CASSASGRAGEQFF.